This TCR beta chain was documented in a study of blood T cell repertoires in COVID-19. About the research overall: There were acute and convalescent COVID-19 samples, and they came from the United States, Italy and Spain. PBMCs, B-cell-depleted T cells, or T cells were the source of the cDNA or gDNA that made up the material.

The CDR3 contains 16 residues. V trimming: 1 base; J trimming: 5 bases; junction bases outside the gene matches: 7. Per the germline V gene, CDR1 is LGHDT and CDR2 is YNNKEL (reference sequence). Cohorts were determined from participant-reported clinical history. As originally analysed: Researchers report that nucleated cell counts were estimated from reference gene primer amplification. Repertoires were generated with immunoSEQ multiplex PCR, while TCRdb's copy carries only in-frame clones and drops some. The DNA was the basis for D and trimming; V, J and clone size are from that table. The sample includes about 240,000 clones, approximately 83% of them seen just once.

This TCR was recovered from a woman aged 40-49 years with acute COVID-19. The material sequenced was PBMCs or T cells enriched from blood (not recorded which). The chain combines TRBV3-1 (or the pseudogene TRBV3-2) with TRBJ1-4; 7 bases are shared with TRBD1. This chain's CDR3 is CASSQGWDSVNEKLFF. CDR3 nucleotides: TGTGCCAGCAGCCAAGGGTGGGACAGTGTCAATGAAAAACTGTTTTTT.